This record covers a single T cell receptor beta chain. This receptor's antigen is unknown. It has no much larger one-base neighbor in the sample; base qualities were not kept. Library creation used PCR. TCRdb records Illumina HiSeq 2500 as the sequencer. To reduce PCR and sequencing biases, unique molecular identifiers were built into the TCR beta cDNA libraries. Approximately 500,000 cDNA molecules were obtained per 1 to 10 million input T cells, so each molecule approximated one T cell. Patient libraries were prepared and sequenced with the same protocol used for the earlier healthy control dataset. Within a given batch, samples were prepared together, multiplexed and sequenced on the same HiSeq lane. As for how the authors treated the data: Raw barcoded reads were processed with MIGEC, and single-read molecular identifier groups were discarded before consensus assembly and CDR3 extraction. VDJtools was used for post-analysis of the clonotype tables, and diversity was normalized by down-sampling every dataset to the size of the smallest sample. In repertoire overlap clustering, CDR3 amino acid sequences, but not nucleotide sequences, were matched to correct batch-related cross-sample contamination. TCRdb ran its own pipeline on the public reads, namely fastp trimming at Q25 and MiXCR clone calling, and kept in-frame beta chains. Each CDR3 protein appears once, grouped with its most common genes and DNA. None of the V and J calls come from the authors' own analysis; TCRdb made them. In this sample the table shows fewer than 850,000 distinct CDR3 sequences, less than 35% of which occur a single time. More than 0.45% of the sample lies in the top ten.

CDR1 and CDR2 were assigned from the germline V gene as SGHDT and YYEEEE. V drops 1 base and J drops 2 bases, leaving 19 bases in between. The CDR3 contains 18 residues, cysteine and phenylalanine counted. Here the CDR3 DNA is all that survives: 54 bases in frame from base 1. This specimen belongs to a study of post-analysis software for immune sequencing data (dated by TCRdb to between 2014 and 2017). Background for the entire study: The recorded disease courses included relapsing-remitting, secondary progressive and progressive-relapsing multiple sclerosis, and some patients had no subtype annotation. A subset of samples was prepared in parallel using single-end sample barcoding, then pooled and co-amplified after Illumina adapter ligation. The multiple sclerosis patient repertoires were compared with 10 or so previously published healthy control repertoires from donors aged roughly 6 to 25 years.

TCR beta repertoires were profiled from peripheral blood of about a dozen young patients with multiple sclerosis to demonstrate the VDJtools post-analysis software. Multiple sclerosis patients were children and adolescents aged roughly 6 to 17 years. Summary of the overall study and its limitations: When samples were clustered directly using the F measure, samples prepared in the same batch co-clustered strongly, which prompted a batch-effect correction. Four to six TRBV segments, including TRBV5-6, TRBV5-1 and TRBV20-1, were significantly more frequent in patients than controls. Compared with controls, multiple sclerosis patients had significantly lower normalized Chao1 diversity, a finding suggesting substantial peripheral T-cell clonal expansion. The control group was slightly older than the multiple sclerosis patient group.

The receptor comes from a girl between 5 and 17 years old with multiple sclerosis. This sequence uses TRBV5-6 and TRBJ1-5, with TRBD1 as a weak D call on 5 bases. The sequencing sample was made of blood. CDR3 loop: CASSLWFGGGKGNQPQHF. The DNA sequence is as follows: TGTGCCAGCAGCTTGTGGTTCGGGGGGGGGAAGGGCAATCAGCCCCAGCATTTT.